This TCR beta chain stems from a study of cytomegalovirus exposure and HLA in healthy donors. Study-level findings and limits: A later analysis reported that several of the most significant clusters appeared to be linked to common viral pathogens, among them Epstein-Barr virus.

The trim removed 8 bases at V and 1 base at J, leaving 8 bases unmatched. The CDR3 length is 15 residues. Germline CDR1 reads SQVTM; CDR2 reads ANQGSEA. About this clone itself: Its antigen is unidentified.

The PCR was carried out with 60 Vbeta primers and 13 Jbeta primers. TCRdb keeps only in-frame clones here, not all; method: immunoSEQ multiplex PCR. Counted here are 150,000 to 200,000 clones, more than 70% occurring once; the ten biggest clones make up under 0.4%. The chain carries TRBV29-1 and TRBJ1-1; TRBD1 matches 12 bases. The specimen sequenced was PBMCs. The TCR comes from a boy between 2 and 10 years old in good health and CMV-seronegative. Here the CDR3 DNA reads TGCAGCCCGAAGGGGACAGGGGGCTGGAACACTGAAGCTTTCTTT. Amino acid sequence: CSPKGTGGWNTEAFF.